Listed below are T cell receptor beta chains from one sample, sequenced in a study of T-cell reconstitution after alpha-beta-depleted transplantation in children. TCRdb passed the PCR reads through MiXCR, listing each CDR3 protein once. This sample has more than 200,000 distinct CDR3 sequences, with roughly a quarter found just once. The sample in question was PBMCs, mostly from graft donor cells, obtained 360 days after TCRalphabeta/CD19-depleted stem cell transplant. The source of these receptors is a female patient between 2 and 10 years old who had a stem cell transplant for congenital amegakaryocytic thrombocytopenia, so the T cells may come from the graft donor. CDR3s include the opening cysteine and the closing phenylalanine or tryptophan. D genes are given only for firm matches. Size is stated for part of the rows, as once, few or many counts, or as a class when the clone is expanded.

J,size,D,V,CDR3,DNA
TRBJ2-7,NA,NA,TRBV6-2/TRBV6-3,CASSYGGYYEQYF,TGTGCCAGCAGTTACGGGGGCTACTACGAGCAGTACTTC
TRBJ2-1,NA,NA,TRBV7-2,CASSLGGGASYYEQFF,TGTGCCAGCAGCTTAGGGGGCGGGGCCTCCTACTATGAGCAGTTCTTC
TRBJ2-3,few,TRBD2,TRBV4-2,CASSRGLAGGSQYF,TGTGCCAGCAGCCGAGGACTAGCGGGAGGATCGCAGTATTTT
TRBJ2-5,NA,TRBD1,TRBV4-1,CASSHPDRVVETQYF,TGCGCCAGCAGCCATCCGGACAGGGTTGTCGAGACCCAGTACTTC
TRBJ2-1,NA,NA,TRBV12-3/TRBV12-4,CASSLRSGGGNEQFF,TGTGCCAGCAGTTTAAGAAGCGGAGGGGGGAATGAGCAGTTCTTC
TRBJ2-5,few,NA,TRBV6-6,CASSPYIKETQYF,TGTGCCAGCAGTCCTTATATAAAAGAGACCCAGTACTTC
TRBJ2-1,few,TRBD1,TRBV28,CASGMGQGFDEQFF,TGTGCCAGCGGGATGGGACAGGGGTTCGATGAGCAGTTCTTC
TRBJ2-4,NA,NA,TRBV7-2,CASSSDRKNIQYF,TGTGCCAGCAGCTCGGACCGTAAAAACATTCAGTACTTC
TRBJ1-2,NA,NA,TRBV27,CASSSTPGQWGYGYTF,TGTGCCAGCAGTTCAACCCCTGGACAGTGGGGATATGGCTACACCTTC
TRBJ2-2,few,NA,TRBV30,CAWRDSRAGELFF,TGTGCCTGGAGGGACAGCAGAGCCGGGGAGCTGTTTTTT
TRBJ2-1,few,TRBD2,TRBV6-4,CASRTPLAGGPSPPYNEQFF,TGTGCCAGCAGGACCCCACTAGCGGGAGGGCCGTCGCCCCCTTACAATGAGCAGTTCTTC
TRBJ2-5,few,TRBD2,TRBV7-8,CASSDTSGSGSQYF,TGTGCCAGCAGCGATACTAGCGGGAGTGGGAGCCAGTACTTC
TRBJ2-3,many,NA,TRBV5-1,CASSLEGGTDTQYF,TGCGCCAGCAGCTTGGAGGGAGGAACAGATACGCAGTATTTT
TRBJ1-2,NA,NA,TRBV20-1,CSASVLRDYGYTF,TGCAGTGCTAGTGTTCTCAGGGATTATGGCTACACCTTC
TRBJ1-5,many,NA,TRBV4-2,CASSQERGVAQPQHF,TGTGCCAGCAGCCAAGAAAGGGGGGTGGCTCAGCCCCAGCATTTT
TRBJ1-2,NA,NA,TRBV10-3,CAIPRPGNYGYTF,TGTGCCATCCCACGGCCAGGGAACTATGGCTACACCTTC
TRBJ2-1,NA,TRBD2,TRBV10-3,CAISGTRAGNEQFF,TGTGCCATCAGTGGGACTAGGGCCGGCAATGAGCAGTTCTTC
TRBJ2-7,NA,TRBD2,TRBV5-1,CASSSPGGPGEYF,TGCGCCAGCAGCTCCCCGGGGGGACCCGGGGAGTACTTC
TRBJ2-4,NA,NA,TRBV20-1,CSAFPGGAKNIQYF,TGCAGTGCTTTCCCCGGAGGAGCCAAAAACATTCAGTACTTC
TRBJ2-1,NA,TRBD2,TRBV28,CARPRLAGYNEQFF,TGTGCCAGACCAAGACTAGCGGGTTACAATGAGCAGTTCTTC
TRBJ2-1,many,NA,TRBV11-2,CASSSPNEQFF,TGTGCCAGCAGCAGCCCCAATGAGCAGTTCTTC
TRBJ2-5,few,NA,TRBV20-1,CSASRVFGKETQYF,TGCAGTGCTAGCAGGGTTTTTGGAAAAGAGACCCAGTACTTC
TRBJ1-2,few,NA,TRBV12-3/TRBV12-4,CASSRGQYFYGYTF,TGTGCCAGCAGTCGAGGACAGTATTTTTATGGCTACACCTTC
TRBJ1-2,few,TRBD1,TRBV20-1,CSARDRGQDYGYTF,TGCAGTGCCAGGGACAGGGGGCAAGACTATGGCTACACCTTC